This T cell receptor (beta chain) is drawn from a study of blood T cells in healthy people across ages. The use of a sample-barcoded 5' primer and a J-beta primer mix characterized a second PCR of about 7 to 12 cycles. TCRdb recomputed calls from the 5' RACE reads with MiXCR, one row per CDR3 protein. Of more than 800,000 distinct CDR3 sequences in the sample, 29% are singletons; the top ten hold around 16%. Per germline, CDR1 SGHRS and CDR2 YFSETQ. The CDR3 has 15 amino acids. V lost 4 bases to trimming and J lost 3 bases, with 13 bases between them. The sample comprised blood. The gene calls are TRBV5-1 and TRBJ2-2, with TRBD1 as a possible D gene (5 bases). The source is a woman older than 75 in good health. CDR3 in amino acids: CASSADNSYTGELFF. CDR3 sequence (DNA): TGCGCCAGCAGCGCGGACAACTCCTACACCGGGGAGCTGTTTTTT.